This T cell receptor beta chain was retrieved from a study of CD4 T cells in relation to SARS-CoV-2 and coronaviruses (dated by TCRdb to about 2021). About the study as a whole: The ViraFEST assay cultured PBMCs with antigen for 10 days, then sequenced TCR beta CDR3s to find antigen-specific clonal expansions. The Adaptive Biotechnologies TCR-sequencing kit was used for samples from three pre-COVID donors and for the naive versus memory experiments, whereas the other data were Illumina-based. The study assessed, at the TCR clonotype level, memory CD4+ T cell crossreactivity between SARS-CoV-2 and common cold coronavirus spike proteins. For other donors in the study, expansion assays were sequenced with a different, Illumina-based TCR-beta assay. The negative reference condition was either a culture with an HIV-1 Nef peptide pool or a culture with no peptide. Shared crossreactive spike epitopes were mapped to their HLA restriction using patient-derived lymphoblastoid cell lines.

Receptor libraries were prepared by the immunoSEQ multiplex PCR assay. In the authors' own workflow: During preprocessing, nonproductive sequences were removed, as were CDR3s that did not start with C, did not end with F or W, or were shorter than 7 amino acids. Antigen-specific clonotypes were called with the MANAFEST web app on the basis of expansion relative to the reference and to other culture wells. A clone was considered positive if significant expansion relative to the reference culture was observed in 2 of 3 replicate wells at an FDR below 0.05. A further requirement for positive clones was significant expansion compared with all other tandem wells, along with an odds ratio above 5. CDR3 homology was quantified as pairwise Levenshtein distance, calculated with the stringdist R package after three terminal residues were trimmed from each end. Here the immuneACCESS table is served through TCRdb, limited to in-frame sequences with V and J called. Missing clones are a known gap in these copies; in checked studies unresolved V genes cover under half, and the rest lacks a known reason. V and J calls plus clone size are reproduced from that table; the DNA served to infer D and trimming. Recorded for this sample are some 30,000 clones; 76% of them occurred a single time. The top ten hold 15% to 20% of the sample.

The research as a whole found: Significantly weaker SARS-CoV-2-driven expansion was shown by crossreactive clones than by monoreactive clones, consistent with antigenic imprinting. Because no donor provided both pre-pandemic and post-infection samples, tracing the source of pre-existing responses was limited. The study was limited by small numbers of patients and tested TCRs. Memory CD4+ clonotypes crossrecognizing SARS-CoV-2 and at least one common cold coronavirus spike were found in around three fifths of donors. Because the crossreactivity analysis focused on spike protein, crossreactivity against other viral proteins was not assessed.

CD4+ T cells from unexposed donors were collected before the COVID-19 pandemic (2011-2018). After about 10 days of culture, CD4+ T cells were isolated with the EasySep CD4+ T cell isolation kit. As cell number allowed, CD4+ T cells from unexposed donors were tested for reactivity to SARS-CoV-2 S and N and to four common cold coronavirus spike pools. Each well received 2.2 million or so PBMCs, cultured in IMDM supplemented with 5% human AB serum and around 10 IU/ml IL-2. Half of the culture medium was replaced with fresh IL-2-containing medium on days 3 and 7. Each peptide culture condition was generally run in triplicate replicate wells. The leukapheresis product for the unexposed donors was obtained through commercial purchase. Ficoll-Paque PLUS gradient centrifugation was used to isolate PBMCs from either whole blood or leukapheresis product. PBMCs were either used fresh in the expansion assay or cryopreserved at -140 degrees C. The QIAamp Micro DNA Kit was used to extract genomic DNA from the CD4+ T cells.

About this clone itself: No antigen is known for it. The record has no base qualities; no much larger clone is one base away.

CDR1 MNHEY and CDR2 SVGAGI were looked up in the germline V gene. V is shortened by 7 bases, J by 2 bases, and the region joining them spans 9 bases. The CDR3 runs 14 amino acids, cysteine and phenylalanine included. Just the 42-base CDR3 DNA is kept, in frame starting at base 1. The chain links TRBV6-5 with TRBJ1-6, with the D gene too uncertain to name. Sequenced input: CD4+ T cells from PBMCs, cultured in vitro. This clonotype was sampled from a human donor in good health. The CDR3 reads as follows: CASTPIPYNSPLHF. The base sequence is TGTGCCAGCACCCCGATCCCCTATAATTCACCCCTCCACTTT.